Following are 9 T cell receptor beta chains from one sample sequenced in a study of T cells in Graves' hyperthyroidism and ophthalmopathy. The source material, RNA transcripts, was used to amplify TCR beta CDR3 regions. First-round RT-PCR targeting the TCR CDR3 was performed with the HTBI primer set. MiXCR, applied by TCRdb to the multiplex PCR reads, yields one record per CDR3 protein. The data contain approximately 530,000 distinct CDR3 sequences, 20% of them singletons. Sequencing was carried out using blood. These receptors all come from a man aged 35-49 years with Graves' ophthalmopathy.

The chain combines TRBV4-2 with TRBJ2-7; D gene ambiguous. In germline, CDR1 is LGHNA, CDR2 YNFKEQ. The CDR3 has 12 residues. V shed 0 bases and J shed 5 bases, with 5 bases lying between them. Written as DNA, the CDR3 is TGTGCCAGCAGCCAAGAGGTCGACGAGCAGTACTTC. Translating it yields CASSQEVDEQYF.

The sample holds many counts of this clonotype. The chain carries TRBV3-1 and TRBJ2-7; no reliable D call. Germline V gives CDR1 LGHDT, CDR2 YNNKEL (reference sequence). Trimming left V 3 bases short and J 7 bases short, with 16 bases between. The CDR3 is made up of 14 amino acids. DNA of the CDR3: TGTGCCAGCAGCCATTCACGGACCCTTTGGGAGCAGTACTTC. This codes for CASSHSRTLWEQYF.

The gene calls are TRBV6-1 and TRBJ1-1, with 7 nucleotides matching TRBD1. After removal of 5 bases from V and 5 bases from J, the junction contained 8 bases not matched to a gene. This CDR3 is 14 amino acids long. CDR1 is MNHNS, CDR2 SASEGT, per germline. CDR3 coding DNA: TGTGCCAGCAGTCTCCCAACAGGGGAGACTGAAGCTTTCTTT. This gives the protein CASSLPTGETEAFF.

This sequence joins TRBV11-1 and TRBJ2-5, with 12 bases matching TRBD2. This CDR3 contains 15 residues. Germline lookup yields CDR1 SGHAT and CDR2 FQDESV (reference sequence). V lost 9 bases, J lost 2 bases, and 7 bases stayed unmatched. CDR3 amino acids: CASAGLAGPQETQYF. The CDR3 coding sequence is TGTGCCAGTGCCGGACTAGCGGGACCACAAGAGACCCAGTACTTC.

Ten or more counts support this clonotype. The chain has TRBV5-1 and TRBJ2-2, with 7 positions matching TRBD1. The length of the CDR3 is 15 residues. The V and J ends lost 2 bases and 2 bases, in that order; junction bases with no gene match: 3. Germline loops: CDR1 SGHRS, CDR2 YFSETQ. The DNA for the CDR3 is TGCGCCAGCAGCTTAGGGGGCTTCAACACCGGGGAGCTGTTTTTT. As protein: CASSLGGFNTGELFF.

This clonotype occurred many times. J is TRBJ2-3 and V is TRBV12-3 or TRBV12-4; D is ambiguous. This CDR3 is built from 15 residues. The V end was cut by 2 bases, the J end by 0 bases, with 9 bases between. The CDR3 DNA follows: TGTGCCAGCAGTTTAAAGCGCCCTAGCACAGATACGCAGTATTTT. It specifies CASSLKRPSTDTQYF.

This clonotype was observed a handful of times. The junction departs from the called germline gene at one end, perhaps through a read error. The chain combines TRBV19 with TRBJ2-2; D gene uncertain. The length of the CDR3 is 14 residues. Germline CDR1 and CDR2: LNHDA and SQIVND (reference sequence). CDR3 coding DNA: TGTGCCAGTAGAATAGGCTGGGGCACCGGGGAGCTGTTTTTT. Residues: CASRIGWGTGELFF.

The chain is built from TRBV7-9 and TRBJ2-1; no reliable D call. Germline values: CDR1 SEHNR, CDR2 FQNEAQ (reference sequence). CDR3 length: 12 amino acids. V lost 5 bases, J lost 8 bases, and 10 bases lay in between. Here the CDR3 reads CASSKGRDEQFF. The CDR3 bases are TGTGCCAGCAGCAAAGGACGGGATGAGCAGTTCTTC.

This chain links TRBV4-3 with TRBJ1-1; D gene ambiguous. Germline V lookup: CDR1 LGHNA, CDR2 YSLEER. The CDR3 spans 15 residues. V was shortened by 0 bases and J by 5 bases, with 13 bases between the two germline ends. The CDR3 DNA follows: TGCGCCAGCAGCCAAGATCGTTTTGGGTCGACTGAAGCTTTCTTT. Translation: CASSQDRFGSTEAFF.